This TCR beta chain was recorded in a study of early T cells in non-severe SARS-CoV-2 infection. Study-wide background: It was bulk RNA from unsorted whole blood that was sequenced, and the chains were unpaired.

The CDR3 has 16 residues. V lost 1 base and J lost 1, with 11 bases in between. Germline V gene sequence: CDR1 LGHDT, CDR2 YNNKEL (reference sequence). Findings and caveats of the study: Clonotype matching in VDJdb favored anti-spike CD8 responses and did not capture private and CD4 specificities.

In regard to this clonotype: Its target is unknown.

Individual cDNA molecules were tagged with unique molecular identifiers, the study reported. TCRdb re-derived calls from the 5' RACE reads in MiXCR, one entry per CDR3 protein. The sample lists some 82,000 distinct CDR3 sequences, over 9.5% seen once, with about 4.4% in the top ten. The sequenced sample was whole blood, obtained at baseline. This receptor was identified in an adult who was a healthcare worker with PCR-confirmed SARS-CoV-2 infection or an uninfected control (not recorded which). The chain is built from TRBV3-1 and TRBJ2-1, with a tentative D call TRBD2 (5 bases). DNA of the CDR3: TGTGCCAGCAGCCAAGGGAGGACTTATTCCTACAATGAGCAGTTCTTC. It encodes CASSQGRTYSYNEQFF.